This T cell receptor beta chain appears in the sequencing data of a study of blood T cell repertoires in COVID-19. Study-level information: COVID-19 samples from acute and convalescent phases originated in the United States, Italy and Spain. T cells, B-cell-depleted T cells, or PBMCs provided the cDNA or gDNA that served as material.

In the original analysis: From reference gene primer amplification, estimates of nucleated cell counts were derived. Assay used: immunoSEQ multiplex PCR; TCRdb lists only in-frame clones, some missing. The V and J calls and the clone size are those of that table, but D and trimming were determined from the DNA. The sample includes about 100,000 clones, around 85% of them seen just once. Trimming left V 6 bases short and J 0 bases short, with 15 bases between. Germline-derived CDR1 and CDR2 are SNHLY and FYNNEI. This CDR3 spans 16 amino acids. The chain joins TRBV2 to TRBJ1-5; D is perhaps TRBD1 (6 bases). Sequencing was performed on peripheral blood. This TCR derives from a man aged 65-85 years with active or convalescent COVID-19. This CDR3 reads CASSRFRGDSNQPQHF. The CDR3 DNA sequence: TGTGCCAGCAGCCGATTCAGGGGCGATAGCAATCAGCCCCAGCATTTT.